This T cell receptor beta chain comes out of a study of control samples from healthy donors and cancer patients. The table came from immunoSEQ multiplex PCR; TCRdb's copy has only in-frame clones and leaves some out. The repertoire holds some 70,000 clones, with 84% as singletons. This clone was counted a few times. Sequencing input: PBMCs. The TCR comes from a woman in her forties or fifties with lung cancer.

The CDR3 coding sequence is TGTGCCAGCAGTTTATACACTGAAGCTTTCTTT. Protein sequence: CASSLYTEAFF. V is TRBV12-3 or TRBV12-4 and J is TRBJ1-1; D remains ambiguous. Trimming shortened V by 2 bases and J by 3 bases, and 1 base separated the two germline ends. The CDR3 totals 11 residues.